The 29 T cell receptor beta chains below all came from one sample that was sequenced in a study of cytomegalovirus exposure and HLA in healthy donors. The PCR was carried out with 60 Vbeta primers and 13 Jbeta primers. The table came from immunoSEQ multiplex PCR; TCRdb's copy has only in-frame clones and leaves some out. Among under 200,000 clones listed, 70% to 85% were seen once. Input material: PBMCs. These TCRs come from a man aged 40-49 years in good health and CMV-seronegative.

As for this clone: Distinct nucleotide sequences in the sample also encode this CDR3. This rearrangement joins TRBV7-2 to TRBJ1-2; 9 nucleotides agree with TRBD1. CDR1 and CDR2 (germline): SGHTA, FQGNSA. CDR3 length equals 12 residues. Trimming at V came to 5 bases and at J to 8 bases, leaving 3 bases not matched to a gene. The CDR3 protein is CASSLGTGGYTF. CDR3 coding DNA: TGTGCCAGCAGCCTAGGGACAGGGGGCTACACCTTC.

Comment on this clone: One end of the junction is discordant with germline, which a read error may explain. The CDR3 is CASSQGQNAGELFF. CDR3 in DNA: TGTGCCAGCTCACAAGGACAGAACGCCGGGGAGCTGTTTTTT. The chain couples TRBV18 to TRBJ2-2; maybe TRBD1 (6 bases). The CDR3 runs 14 residues. The germline V gene encodes CDR1 KGHSH and CDR2 LQKENI.

The V call is TRBV7-2, the J call TRBJ1-1; D is unresolved. Germline CDR1 is SGHTA and CDR2 is FQGNSA. This CDR3 region has 13 residues. V was cut by 3 bases and J by 1 base, with 6 bases left in between. The CDR3 nucleotides read TGTGCCAGCAGCTTTACAGAGAACACTGAAGCTTTCTTT. Its protein is CASSFTENTEAFF. The entire variable domain, with the rest obtained from reference TRBV7-2 and TRBJ1-1, is as follows: GAGVSQSPSNKVTEKGKDVELRCDPISGHTALYWYRQSLGQGLEFLIYFQGNSAPDKSGLPSDRFSAERTGGSVSTLTIQRTQQEDSAVYLCASSFTENTEAFFGQGTRLTVV.

The CDR3 region has the DNA TGTGCCAGCAGCCCCAGGACAGGGAGCTCCTACGAGCAGTACTTC. Protein sequence: CASSPRTGSSYEQYF. J is TRBJ2-7 and V is TRBV2; 8 bases match TRBD1. There are 15 residues in the CDR3. The ends lost 6 bases at V and 0 bases at J; junction bases unmatched: 7. The germline gives CDR1 SNHLY, CDR2 FYNNEI.

The chain employs TRBV21-1 and TRBJ2-1; the table's D call, TRBD2, was not checked against the DNA. TRBV21-1 is a recognized pseudogene. The CDR3 is 19 amino acids. The CDR3 region has the DNA TGTGCCAGCAGCAAAGGGAATATGACGGGAGTAAGTTTTTCGGGTGAGCAGTTCTTC. Amino acids: CASSKGNMTGVSFSGEQFF.

This clone was observed a handful of times. The chain joins TRBV10-3 to TRBJ2-7, with 11 bases aligning to TRBD2. Per the germline V gene, CDR1 is ENHRY and CDR2 is SYGVKD. The junction had 7 bases not matched to a gene; V was cut back by 8 bases and J by 1 base. The CDR3 has 15 amino acids. CDR3: CAIGAGTSGSYEQYF. The CDR3 nucleotides are TGTGCCATCGGGGCCGGGACTAGCGGTTCCTACGAGCAGTACTTC.

V gene TRBV11-2 combines with J gene TRBJ1-4; D possibly corresponds to TRBD1 (5 bases). Trimming pared 0 bases from V and 6 bases from J, leaving 11 bases between. CDR3 size: 15 residues. Germline V gives CDR1 SGHAT, CDR2 FQNNGV. CDR3 sequence (DNA): TGTGCCAGCAGCTTAGATGGCAGGGCGGATGAAAAACTGTTTTTT. It is translated as CASSLDGRADEKLFF.

This chain uses TRBV6-1 with TRBJ2-5, with unresolved D. The V and J ends lost 10 bases and 5 bases respectively, with 11 bases between them. The length of the CDR3 is 11 residues. Germline-derived CDR1 and CDR2 are MNHNS and SASEGT. The CDR3, as DNA: TGTGCCATTCGTCGCAGGGAGACCCAGTACTTC. Protein: CAIRRRETQYF.

This sequence joins TRBV21-1 and TRBJ2-2; TRBD2, the table's D call, was not compared with the DNA. TRBV21-1 is classified as a pseudogene. This CDR3 is 16 amino acids long. The CDR3 reads CASSKARGKYTGELFF. The DNA of the CDR3 is TGTGCCAGCAGCAAAGCGCGCGGGAAGTACACCGGGGAGCTGTTTTTT.

This clone was recorded once. This chain connects TRBV28 to TRBJ2-1; 9 bases are a match to TRBD2. Per the germline V gene, CDR1 is MDHEN and CDR2 is SYDVKM. This CDR3 contains 16 residues. Losses at the gene ends were 4 bases for V and 4 bases for J; bases not matched to a gene: 8. Written as DNA, the CDR3 is TGTGCCAGCAGTTCTTTAGCGGGAGTCTCGTACAATGAGCAGTTCTTC. The encoded protein is CASSSLAGVSYNEQFF. Looking up the rest from reference TRBV28 and TRBJ2-1 gives the full variable domain: DVKVTQSSRYLVKRTGEKVFLECVQDMDHENMFWYRQDPGLGLRLIYFSYDVKMKEKGDIPEGYSVSREKKERFSLILESASTNQTSMYLCASSSLAGVSYNEQFFGPGTRLTVL.

The rearrangement uses TRBV28 and TRBJ2-3, with 9 nucleotides matching TRBD2. The J segment lost 2 bases and the V segment lost 3 bases, leaving 6 bases of the junction unmatched. Germline V gene lookup returns CDR1 MDHEN and CDR2 SYDVKM. This CDR3 contains 16 residues. The CDR3 DNA sequence: TGTGCCAGCAGTTTCAGCGGGAGGCAACACACAGATACGCAGTATTTT. Its protein is CASSFSGRQHTDTQYF.

This chain links TRBV7-9 with TRBJ2-5; no firm D call. The V end lost 2 bases, the J end lost 0 bases, and 10 bases lay between the germline ends. CDR1 SEHNR and CDR2 FQNEAQ come from the germline V gene (reference sequence). This CDR3 is built from 15 residues. CDR3 coding DNA: TGTGCCAGCAGCTTATCATCCCCCCACCAAGAGACCCAGTACTTC. Translating gives CASSLSSPHQETQYF.

This chain connects TRBV19 to TRBJ2-2; D perhaps matches TRBD2 (5 bases). This CDR3 region has 15 residues. Per germline, CDR1 LNHDA and CDR2 SQIVND (reference sequence). Trimming pared 2 bases from V and 4 bases from J, leaving 11 bases between. CDR3 sequence: CASSIFGRGTGELFF. The CDR3 DNA follows: TGTGCCAGTAGTATATTTGGACGGGGCACCGGGGAGCTGTTTTTT.

V gene TRBV27 combines with J gene TRBJ2-7, with 7 bases matching TRBD1. The CDR3 runs to 15 residues. Germline V gene sequence: CDR1 MNHEY, CDR2 SMNVEV (reference sequence). The V segment lost 0 bases and the J segment 3 bases; nucleotides outside the gene matches: 5. CDR3 region: CASSLSGQSYYEQYF. The DNA of the CDR3 is TGTGCCAGCAGTTTATCGGGACAGAGTTACTACGAGCAGTACTTC.

On this clone itself: An end of the junction does not agree with germline; a read error may underlie this. The chain recombines TRBV7-9 with TRBJ1-1; D perhaps matches TRBD1 (6 bases). CDR3 length: 12 residues. Germline lookup yields CDR1 SEHNR and CDR2 FQNEAQ (reference sequence). CDR3 region: CSSSSQGTEAFF. The CDR3 DNA reads as TGTTCCAGCAGCTCACAGGGTACTGAAGCTTTCTTT.

This chain joins TRBV7-2 and TRBJ2-1; 9 bases are a match to TRBD2. V shed 4 bases, J shed 9 bases, and the junction held 7 bases outside the gene matches. There are 14 residues in the CDR3. Germline values: CDR1 SGHTA, CDR2 FQGNSA. CDR3 bases: TGTGCCAGCAGCTCTTCTAGCGGGATTGCTGAGCAGTTCTTC. Translation gives CASSSSSGIAEQFF.

This chain joins TRBV11-2 and TRBJ1-1; 7 nucleotides align to TRBD1. CDR3 length: 14 amino acids. CDR1 and CDR2 from the germline V gene are SGHAT and FQNNGV. The ends lost 3 bases at V and 7 bases at J; junction bases unmatched: 8. The CDR3 nucleotides read TGTGCCAGCAGCTTTGACAGGGAAGCTCTTGAAGCTTTCTTT. This encodes CASSFDREALEAFF.

The gene calls are TRBV7-9 and TRBJ2-3, with D possibly being TRBD2 (7 bases). Germline V gives CDR1 SEHNR, CDR2 FQNEAQ (reference sequence). The CDR3 has 16 residues. Trimming left V 5 bases short and J 7 bases short, with 22 bases between. CDR3 loop: CASSALGGGGSNTQYF. The CDR3, as DNA: TGTGCCAGCAGCGCCCTCGGAGGGGGGGGGTCAAATACGCAGTATTTT. The full variable domain, with the rest looked up from reference TRBV7-9 and TRBJ2-3, is DTGVSQNPRHKITKRGQNVTFRCDPISEHNRLYWYRQTLGQGPEFLTYFQNEAQLEKSRLLSDRFSAERPKGSFSTLEIQRTEQGDSAMYLCASSALGGGGSNTQYFGPGTRLTVL.

This clone was seen once. The chain employs TRBV19 and TRBJ2-3; tentative D call: TRBD2 (5 bases). The CDR3 is made up of 16 amino acids. CDR1 LNHDA and CDR2 SQIVND come from the germline V gene (reference sequence). Trimming stripped 3 bases from V and 6 bases from J, with 19 bases between. The CDR3 protein is CASSIRRGASTDTQYF. In nucleotides, the CDR3 is TGTGCCAGTAGTATTCGTCGGGGTGCCTCCACGGATACGCAGTATTTT.

The J gene is TRBJ2-1, the V gene TRBV30; TRBD2 might be the D (5 bases). The germline V gene encodes CDR1 GTSNPN and CDR2 SVGIG (reference sequence). V lost 1 base and J lost 5, with 6 bases in between. This CDR3 is 12 amino acids long. The CDR3 DNA follows: TGTGCCTGGAGTGCCGGGGACAATGAGCAGTTCTTC. It specifies CAWSAGDNEQFF.

The gene calls are TRBV18 and TRBJ2-7, with D possibly being TRBD2 (6 bases). Germline V gives CDR1 KGHSH, CDR2 LQKENI. Trimming cost V 6 bases and J 6 bases, with 18 bases left between them. This CDR3 is 14 amino acids long. This CDR3 is CASSTAPGDGEQYF. In nucleotides, the CDR3 is TGTGCCAGCTCGACGGCTCCGGGAGACGGCGAGCAGTACTTC.

This clone was recorded a few times. The rearrangement joins TRBV21-1 to TRBJ2-1; the table's D call, TRBD1, was not checked against the DNA. TRBV21-1 is a documented pseudogene. The CDR3 extends over 17 amino acids. CDR3 in amino acids: CASSKVSRTGNHNEQFF. The CDR3 region has the DNA TGTGCCAGCAGCAAAGTGTCGAGGACAGGTAATCACAATGAGCAGTTCTTC.

This clone has only one observation. The chain couples TRBV5-4 to TRBJ2-2, with no clear D. Germline V gene lookup returns CDR1 SGHNT and CDR2 YYREEE (reference sequence). The V end was cut by 4 bases, the J end by 10 bases, with 8 bases between. The CDR3 covers 11 residues. CDR3 coding DNA: TGTGCCAGCAGCAGAAGCTCGGAGCTGTTTTTT. Translated, it gives CASSRSSELFF.

This chain uses TRBV11-2 with TRBJ2-3; 7 bases align to TRBD2. CDR1 and CDR2 (germline): SGHAT, FQNNGV. The CDR3 has 15 residues. V was pared by 1 base and J by 0 bases, with 1 base of the junction left unmatched. The CDR3 protein is CASSLVAGSTDTQYF. CDR3 coding DNA: TGTGCCAGCAGCTTAGTAGCGGGTAGCACAGATACGCAGTATTTT. Full variable domain (remainder filled in from reference TRBV11-2 and TRBJ2-3): EAGVAQSPRYKIIEKRQSVAFWCNPISGHATLYWYQQILGQGPKLLIQFQNNGVVDDSQLPKDRFSAERLKGVDSTLKIQPAKLEDSAVYLCASSLVAGSTDTQYFGPGTRLTVL.

The gene calls are TRBV19 and TRBJ2-7, with a weak D call TRBD1 (7 bases). The CDR3 covers 17 residues. CDR1 and CDR2 (germline): LNHDA, SQIVND (reference sequence). Trimming cost V 5 bases and J 5 bases, with 25 bases left between them. DNA for the CDR3: TGTGCCAGTAGTCCGCGGGAATTATTAGGAGGGGGCCACGAGCAGTACTTC. This encodes CASSPRELLGGGHEQYF.

The chain couples TRBV27 to TRBJ2-3; 8 nucleotides match TRBD2. This CDR3 is 15 amino acids long. J gave up 5 bases and V 3 bases, and 7 bases lay outside the gene matches. CDR1 is MNHEY, CDR2 SMNVEV, per germline (reference sequence). The CDR3 reads CASSLRRGAVDTQYF. The CDR3 DNA reads as TGTGCCAGCAGTTTGAGGCGGGGGGCGGTAGATACGCAGTATTTT.

The chain recombines TRBV5-6 with TRBJ2-3; 8 nucleotides match TRBD2. Germline-derived CDR1 and CDR2 are SGHDT and YYEEEE. J was trimmed by 1 base and V by 1 base; bases with no gene match: 2. This CDR3 comprises 15 residues. The CDR3 reads CASSLKAGGTDTQYF. CDR3 bases: TGTGCCAGCAGCTTGAAAGCGGGGGGCACAGATACGCAGTATTTT.

This clone was detected only a few times. Relative to the germline gene, one junction end is altered; a read error may explain this. The chain carries TRBV6-6 and TRBJ2-4, with D possibly TRBD1 on 5 matching bases. Germline lookup yields CDR1 MNHNY and CDR2 SVGAGI (reference sequence). The CDR3 runs to 13 residues. CDR3 DNA sequence: TGTGCCAGCACCCCTGGGGCCAAAAACAGTCAGTACTTC. Translated: CASTPGAKNSQYF.

The chain uses TRBV7-6 and TRBJ2-1, with D perhaps matching TRBD1 (6 bases). The CDR3 extends over 15 amino acids. V shed 5 bases and J shed 0 bases, with 11 bases lying between them. The germline CDR1 and CDR2 sequences are SGHVS and FNYEAQ. The DNA for the CDR3 is TGTGCCAGCAGCCGAGACAGGACCTCCTACAATGAGCAGTTCTTC. It yields the protein CASSRDRTSYNEQFF.